This TCR beta chain was sequenced for a study of blood T cells in healthy people across ages. Study at large: Template switching recovered approximately one barcoded beta molecule for every two T cells. Study-wide findings and caveats: Donors of long life had a larger count of naive CD4+ cells and greater diversity than aged donors.

Primed by a sample-barcoded 5' primer and a J-beta primer mix, a second PCR proceeded for 7 to 11 cycles. TCRdb redid the calling of the 5' RACE reads with MiXCR, one entry per CDR3 protein. The sample carries over 1.5 million distinct CDR3 sequences, roughly 50% recorded once. Aged roughly 6 to 95, donors were systemically healthy Caucasians from Russia. Worth noting for this clonotype: Its antigen is unidentified.

The CDR3 has 17 amino acids. With 1 base clipped from V and 7 bases from J, the junction kept 6 bases outside the gene matches. Germline assignment: CDR1 SGHVS and CDR2 FNYEAQ. Sequenced material: blood. The source is a woman between 40 and 55 years old in good health. The V call is TRBV7-6, the J call TRBJ2-1, with 14 bases fitting TRBD2. CDR3: CASSLVGTSGGSNEQFF. The CDR3 coding sequence is TGTGCCAGCAGCTTAGTAGGGACTAGCGGGGGATCAAATGAGCAGTTCTTC.